The following is a TCR beta chain sequence with its context. Its target is not known. This record belongs to a study of cytomegalovirus exposure and HLA in healthy donors. At the level of the study: Among about 380 genotyped donors, around 80% fell in the Caucasian-associated ancestry cluster.

The PCR ran on 60 Vbeta and 13 Jbeta primers. Measured with immunoSEQ multiplex PCR; TCRdb has only the in-frame clones, and not every one. This sample has around 99,000 clones; roughly three quarters occur once, and the top ten carry about 2%. Points from the study as a whole: In a later analysis, at a false discovery rate of 0.05, 16,951 TCR beta sequences were associated with HLA alleles. The study had only CMV serostatus as immune exposure information. In a later analysis, across HLA loci, associated TCR counts were highest for DRB1, lowest for HLA-C.

The germline V gene has CDR1 SNHLY and CDR2 FYNNEI. This CDR3 contains 16 residues. V dropped 7 bases and J dropped 5; count of bases not matched to a gene: 7. Sequenced: PBMCs. The sequence came from a young man in good health and CMV-seronegative. The chain carries TRBV2 and TRBJ2-2; 13 bases map to TRBD2. The CDR3 region is CASNPTGLAGTGELFF. The CDR3 DNA follows: TGTGCCAGCAATCCTACGGGACTAGCGGGGACCGGGGAGCTGTTTTTT.